This T cell receptor beta chain was documented in a study of blood T cell repertoires in COVID-19. At the level of the study: Researchers got acute and convalescent COVID-19 samples from the United States, Italy and Spain. Sample material is recorded as cDNA or gDNA derived from T cells, B-cell-depleted T cells, or PBMCs.

Authors' methods: Amplification of reference gene primers provided the estimated nucleated cell counts. Sequenced by immunoSEQ multiplex PCR; TCRdb stores in-frame clones only, minus some. D and trimming were read from the DNA, whereas the V and J calls and clone size are those reported in that table. The sample shows just under 70,000 clones, just over 85% of them seen only once. Germline assignment: CDR1 SGHNT and CDR2 YYREEE (reference sequence). The trim removed 4 bases at V and 6 bases at J, leaving 9 bases unmatched. The CDR3 covers 16 residues. This sequence originates from a man aged 25-45 years with acute or convalescent COVID-19. Specimen: peripheral blood. The rearrangement joins TRBV5-4 to TRBJ2-7; 14 bases fit TRBD2. The CDR3 is CASSGGLAGVLGEQYF. CDR3 nucleotides: TGTGCCAGCAGCGGGGGACTAGCGGGAGTTCTTGGCGAGCAGTACTTC.